The text below deals with one TCR beta chain. The data were obtained in a study of CD8 T cells in Susac syndrome. The RNA input was about 0.5 to 1 ug, and it was reverse transcribed with random hexamers. Amplification of TCR beta CDR3 across 54 Vbeta and 13 Jbeta was performed with immunoSEQ multiplex PCR. Each CDR3 protein gets one entry after TCRdb re-called the immunoSEQ multiplex PCR reads with MiXCR. The sample has about 180,000 distinct CDR3 sequences; 85% to 95% are singletons. The germline V gene has CDR1 MGHRA and CDR2 YSYEKL. With 8 bases removed from V and 4 bases from J, the gap between germline ends came to 17 bases. The CDR3 extends over 14 amino acids.

What was sequenced was CD8+ T cells from PBMCs. This rearrangement joins TRBV4-1 to TRBJ1-1; no clear D gene. This sequence originates from a human donor with multiple sclerosis. CDR3 loop: CASGLSSAGTEAFF. CDR3 bases: TGCGCCAGCGGCCTTTCGTCGGCCGGCACTGAAGCTTTCTTT.